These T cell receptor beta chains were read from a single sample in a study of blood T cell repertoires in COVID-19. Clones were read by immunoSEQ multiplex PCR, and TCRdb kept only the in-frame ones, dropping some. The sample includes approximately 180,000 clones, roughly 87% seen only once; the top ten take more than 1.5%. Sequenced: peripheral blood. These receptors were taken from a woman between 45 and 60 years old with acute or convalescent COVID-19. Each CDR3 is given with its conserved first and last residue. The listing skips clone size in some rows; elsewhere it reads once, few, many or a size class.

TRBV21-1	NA	CASTPGLVFADGELFF
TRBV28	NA	CASIFARDRGFYYGYTF
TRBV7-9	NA	CASSLVGGYEQYF
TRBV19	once	CASSEGLTEAFF
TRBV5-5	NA	CASSIAQGSSGNTIYF
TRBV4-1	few	CASSQEGQGVTNEQFF
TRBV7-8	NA	CASSLSGTWTEAFF
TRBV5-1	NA	CASSQAQTGNEKLFF
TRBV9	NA	CASSVRQGTYNEQFF
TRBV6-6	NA	CASSYQGPDEQYF
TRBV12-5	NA	CASGLVPRLAAYNEQFF
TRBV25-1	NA	CASSMGLGSPLHF
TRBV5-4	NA	CASDEGARGYTF
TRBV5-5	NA	CASSLRTSGRNEQYF
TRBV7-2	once	CASSWQTSGGAETQYF
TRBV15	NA	CATSRDRDRLGQPQHF
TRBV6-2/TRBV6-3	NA	CASSSVRGNEKLFF
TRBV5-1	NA	CATTLAGGTYNEQFF
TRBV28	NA	CASTLPGGDYGYTF
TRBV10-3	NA	CAISESGTGVPQETQYF
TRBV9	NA	CASSPWTSGSHEQYF
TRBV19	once	CASSLTGGAAEAFF
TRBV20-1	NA	CSASEFPRGQGQGYTF
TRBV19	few	CASSIGGAEAFF
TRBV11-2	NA	CASSPGLAGGNEQFF
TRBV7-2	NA	CASSLTSGSGGGELFF
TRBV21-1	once	CASSKVASSGSERNTGELFF
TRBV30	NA	CAWNSLGTGPSNTEAFF
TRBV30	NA	CAWSQSGGWGGYTF
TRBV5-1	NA	CASSSIAGTTGELFF
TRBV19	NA	CASSIKPGTYEQYF
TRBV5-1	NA	CASSSTSGSLRPYEQYF
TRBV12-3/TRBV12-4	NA	CASSYSGANEQFF
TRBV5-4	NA	CASSPAGNYGYTF
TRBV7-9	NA	CASRTGTDTEAFF
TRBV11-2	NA	CASSLGPGNYEQYF
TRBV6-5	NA	CASSSRIFTGELFF
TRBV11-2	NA	CASSLEWQDGYTF
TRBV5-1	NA	CASSQTGTPYEQYF
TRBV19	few	CASTPTTGIDYGYTF
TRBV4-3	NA	CASSPLLSGDTQYF
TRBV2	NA	CASSEATGLRSPLHF
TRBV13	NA	CASSTYRAGRAEAFF
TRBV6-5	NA	CASSYGTRGNAYEQYF
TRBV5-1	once	CASSGRTDRGEAFF
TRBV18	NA	CASSPPSRGNEKLFF
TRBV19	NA	CASSPQGDQPQHF
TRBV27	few	CASSKTTDTYGYTF
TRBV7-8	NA	CASSYTAARNQPQHF